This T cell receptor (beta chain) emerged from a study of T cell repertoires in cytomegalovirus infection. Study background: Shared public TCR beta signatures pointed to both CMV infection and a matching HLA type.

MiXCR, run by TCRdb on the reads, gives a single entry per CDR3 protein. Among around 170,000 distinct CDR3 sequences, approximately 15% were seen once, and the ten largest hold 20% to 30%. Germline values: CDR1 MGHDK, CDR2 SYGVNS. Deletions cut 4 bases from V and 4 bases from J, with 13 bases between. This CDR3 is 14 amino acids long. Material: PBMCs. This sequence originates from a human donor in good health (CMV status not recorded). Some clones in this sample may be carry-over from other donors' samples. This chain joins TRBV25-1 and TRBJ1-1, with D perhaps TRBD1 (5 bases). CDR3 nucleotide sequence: TGTGCCAGCAGTGGGCGGGGCGGGAGCACTGAAGCTTTCTTT. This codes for CASSGRGGSTEAFF.